This T cell receptor beta chain is drawn from a study of naive and memory T cell subsets. Overnight CMV lysate stimulation of fresh PBMCs defined donor CMV status by CD4+ IFNgamma. Four subsets defined by CD45RA and CD27 were sorted after CD3, CD4, CD8 and live/dead staining. Notes on the study in general: Naive repertoires, especially CD8, held a few larger clonotypes, possibly memory cells re-expressing CD45RA. TCR counts from RNA may reflect activation-linked expression changes. In naive cells, over 85% of TCR sequences were seen only once.

The CDR3 spans 16 residues. Trimming cost V 1 base and J 1 base, with 14 bases left between them. Per the germline V gene, CDR1 is SGHKS and CDR2 is YYEKEE (reference sequence). The beta constant-region primer was an equimolar mix of two oligonucleotides covering TRBC1 and TRBC2. Nested alpha and beta constant-region primers with the SP2 primer drove four PCR rounds on ligated cDNA. A single record per CDR3 protein comes from TCRdb applying MiXCR to the UMI-ligation and nested PCR reads. This sample carries roughly 92,000 distinct CDR3 sequences, roughly 12% of them seen once, and the ten largest clones take around 0.13%. This clonotype was recorded at least ten times. Its target is unknown.

This TCR was sampled from a human donor in good health. The sequencing sample was made of naive CD4+ T cells from blood. The chain employs TRBV5-5 and TRBJ1-1; D is unclear. CDR3: CASSLILSAKNTEAFF. In nucleotides, the CDR3 is TGTGCCAGCAGCTTGATCTTGTCAGCAAAGAACACTGAAGCTTTCTTT.